Listed below are T cell receptor beta chains from one sample, sequenced in a study of CD8 T cells in ankylosing spondylitis. One entry per CDR3 protein results from TCRdb running MiXCR on the 5' RACE reads. The table includes about 750,000 distinct CDR3 sequences, roughly 19% detected once. Sequencing input: blood, either unsorted or a sorted T cell fraction (not recorded which). The receptors originated from a male donor with ankylosing spondylitis. CDR3s leave out the opening cysteine and the closing phenylalanine or tryptophan.

v_call: TRBV9
j_call: TRBJ1-3
cdr3_aa: ASSPWTGKSGNTIY

v_call: TRBV29-1
j_call: TRBJ2-7
cdr3_aa: SVYGGADYEQY

v_call: TRBV9
j_call: TRBJ2-1
cdr3_aa: ASSVEATYNEQF

v_call: TRBV6-1
j_call: TRBJ2-7
cdr3_aa: ASSEAGPLEQY

v_call: TRBV24-1
j_call: TRBJ2-2
cdr3_aa: ATSFTPGQGTGELF

v_call: TRBV12-3/TRBV12-4
j_call: TRBJ2-1
cdr3_aa: ASSSTSGVNEQF

v_call: TRBV7-3
j_call: TRBJ1-1
cdr3_aa: ASSTGNGNTEAF

v_call: TRBV27
j_call: TRBJ2-2
cdr3_aa: ASSWLSGELF

v_call: TRBV7-2
j_call: TRBJ2-7
cdr3_aa: ASSTGGLSHEQY

v_call: TRBV3-1
j_call: TRBJ1-1
cdr3_aa: ASSQRSGTEAF

v_call: TRBV6-1
j_call: TRBJ1-6
cdr3_aa: ASRPPPGVANSPLH

v_call: TRBV29-1
j_call: TRBJ2-3
cdr3_aa: SVELLAVFTDTQY

v_call: TRBV20-1
j_call: TRBJ2-3
cdr3_aa: SASPDSGGTDTQY

v_call: TRBV7-2
j_call: TRBJ1-1
cdr3_aa: ASSFLGTAITEAF

v_call: TRBV24-1
j_call: TRBJ1-1
cdr3_aa: ATSEGRDTEAF

v_call: TRBV12-3/TRBV12-4
j_call: TRBJ2-5
cdr3_aa: ASSPTVSETQY

v_call: TRBV20-1
j_call: TRBJ2-5
cdr3_aa: SARDPSRRETQY

v_call: TRBV5-1
j_call: TRBJ1-1
cdr3_aa: ASSLDIHTEAF

v_call: TRBV6-4
j_call: TRBJ2-1
cdr3_aa: ASSDGTSGNYNEQF

v_call: TRBV20-1
j_call: TRBJ2-5
cdr3_aa: SAPRVGQETQY

v_call: TRBV7-2
j_call: TRBJ2-5
cdr3_aa: ASSLVRTSGWETQY

v_call: TRBV11-2
j_call: TRBJ1-1
cdr3_aa: ASSLTGQPNTEAF

v_call: TRBV20-1
j_call: TRBJ2-3
cdr3_aa: SAGRLAADTQY

v_call: TRBV20-1
j_call: TRBJ2-7
cdr3_aa: SARPMGGYEQY

v_call: TRBV16
j_call: TRBJ1-1
cdr3_aa: ASSLTGGFTNTEAF

v_call: TRBV12-3/TRBV12-4
j_call: TRBJ2-1
cdr3_aa: ASSQQGSVVSYNEQF

v_call: TRBV29-1
j_call: TRBJ2-5
cdr3_aa: SVEEYQETQY

v_call: TRBV4-2
j_call: TRBJ2-3
cdr3_aa: ASSQEGGGTDTQY